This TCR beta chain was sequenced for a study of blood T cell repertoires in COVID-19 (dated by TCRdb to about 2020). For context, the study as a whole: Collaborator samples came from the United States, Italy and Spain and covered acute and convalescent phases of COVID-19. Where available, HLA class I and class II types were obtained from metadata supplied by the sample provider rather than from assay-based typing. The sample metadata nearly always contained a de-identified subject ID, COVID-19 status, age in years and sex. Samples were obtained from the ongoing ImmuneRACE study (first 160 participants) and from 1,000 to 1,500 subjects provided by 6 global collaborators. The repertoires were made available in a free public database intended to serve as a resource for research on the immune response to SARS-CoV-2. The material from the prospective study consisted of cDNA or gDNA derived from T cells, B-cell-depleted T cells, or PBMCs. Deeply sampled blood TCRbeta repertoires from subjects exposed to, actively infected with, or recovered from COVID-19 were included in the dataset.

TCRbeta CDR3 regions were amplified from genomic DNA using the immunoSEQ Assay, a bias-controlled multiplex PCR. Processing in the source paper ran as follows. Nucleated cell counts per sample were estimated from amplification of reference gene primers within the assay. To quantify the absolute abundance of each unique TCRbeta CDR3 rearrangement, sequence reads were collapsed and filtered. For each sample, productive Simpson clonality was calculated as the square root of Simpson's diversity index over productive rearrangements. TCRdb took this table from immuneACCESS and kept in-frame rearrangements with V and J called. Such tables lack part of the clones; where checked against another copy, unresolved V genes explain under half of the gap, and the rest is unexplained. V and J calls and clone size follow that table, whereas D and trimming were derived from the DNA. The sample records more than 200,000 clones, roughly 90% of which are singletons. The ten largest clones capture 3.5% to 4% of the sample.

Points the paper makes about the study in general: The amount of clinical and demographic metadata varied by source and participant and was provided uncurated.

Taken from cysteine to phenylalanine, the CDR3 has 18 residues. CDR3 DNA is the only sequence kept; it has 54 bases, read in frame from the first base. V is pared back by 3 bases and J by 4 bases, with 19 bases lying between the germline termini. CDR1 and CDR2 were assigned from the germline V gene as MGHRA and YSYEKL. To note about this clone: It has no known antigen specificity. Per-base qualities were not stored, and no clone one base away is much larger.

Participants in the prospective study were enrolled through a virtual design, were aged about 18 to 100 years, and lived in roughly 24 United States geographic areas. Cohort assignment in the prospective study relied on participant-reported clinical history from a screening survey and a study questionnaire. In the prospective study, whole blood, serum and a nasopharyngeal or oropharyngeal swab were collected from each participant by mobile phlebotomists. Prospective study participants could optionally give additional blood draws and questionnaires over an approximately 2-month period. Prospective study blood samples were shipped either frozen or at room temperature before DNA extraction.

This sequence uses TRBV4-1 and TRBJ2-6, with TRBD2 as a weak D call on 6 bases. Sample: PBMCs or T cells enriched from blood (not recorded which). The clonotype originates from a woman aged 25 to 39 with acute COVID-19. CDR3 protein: CASSQRGLTVLGANVLTF. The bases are TGCGCCAGCAGCCAGAGGGGACTGACTGTTCTGGGGGCCAACGTCCTGACTTTC.